This TCR beta chain was sequenced in a study of blood T cell repertoires in COVID-19. On the study more broadly: The United States, Italy and Spain supplied acute and convalescent COVID-19 samples. Sample material is recorded as cDNA or gDNA derived from T cells, B-cell-depleted T cells, or PBMCs.

CDR1 LNHDA and CDR2 SQIVND come from the germline V gene (reference sequence). V lost 4 bases and J 2 bases, leaving 12 bases between the germline ends. The CDR3 consists of 16 residues. Methods used by the authors: Reference gene primers were amplified, and this amplification served to estimate nucleated cell counts. TCRdb keeps only in-frame clones here, not all; method: immunoSEQ multiplex PCR. For V, J and clone size, that table is used; D and trimming come from the DNA. Here the sample spans some 28,000 clones, around 89% being singletons. V is TRBV19 and J is TRBJ2-6; D perhaps matches TRBD1 (6 bases). Sequencing input: peripheral blood. The receptor was derived from a man aged 55 to 70 with acute or convalescent COVID-19. In DNA form, the CDR3 reads TGTGCCAGTAGTACAACAGGGACCCCTGGGGCCAACGTCCTGACTTTC. The encoded protein is CASSTTGTPGANVLTF.